This T cell receptor (beta chain) was sequenced in a study of T-cell memory formation after mild COVID-19 (TCRdb year 2021). Background on the whole study: TCR sequence clusters from the two donors were largely donor specific. In two donors, T-cell clones that expanded and contracted after mild COVID-19 were tracked by sequencing TCRalpha and TCRbeta repertoires over time. The cohort was made up of two young adult volunteers, one female and one male, who were previously healthy.

This clonotype was observed at least ten times. No cognate antigen has been identified for it. The record has no base qualities; no much larger clone is one base away. Sequencer: Illumina NovaSeq 6000. TCRalpha and TCRbeta cDNA libraries were constructed by 5'RACE with constant-segment primers, with sample barcodes and unique molecular identifiers being introduced. Trizol reagent was used to extract RNA from every sample. Amplification of the libraries took two PCR steps, and the second step added a second sample barcode plus Illumina TruSeq adapters. Libraries were sequenced on an Illumina NovaSeq with 2 x 150 bp paired-end reads. In the source study's methods: Reads were demultiplexed and collapsed into UMI-guided consensus sequences with migec v1.2.7. With mixcr v2.1.11, UMI consensuses were aligned to TRA and TRB V and J templates and assembled into clonotypes. A clonotype was counted as expanded or contracted only if both edgeR and NoisET called the change significant, with noise models trained on biological replicates. For edgeR calls, a false discovery rate-adjusted p below 0.01 and a log2 fold-change threshold of 1 were applied. As an exploratory analysis of dynamics, max-normalized trajectories of the 1000 most abundant clonotypes were examined with PCA combined with hierarchical clustering. Each responding clone was given a CD4 or CD8 phenotype based on the CD4+ and CD8+ repertoires, which had been sequenced separately. Using fastp trimming at Q25 and MiXCR clonotype assembly, TCRdb reanalyzed the public sequencing data and kept in-frame beta chains. Identical CDR3 protein sequences are pooled into one entry, listed with their most common genes and DNA. These V and J calls originate from TCRdb's pipeline instead of the authors' own analysis. The sample table lists around 250,000 distinct CDR3 sequences, roughly 9.4% of them with a count of one. The top ten constitute 22% of the sample.

PBMCs were isolated by Ficoll-Paque density gradient centrifugation. The germline V gene (reference sequence) supplies CDR1 LGHDT and CDR2 YNNKEL. V gives up 4 bases and J gives up 6 bases, and the segment between their germline ends measures 17 bases. The CDR3 goes from the cysteine to the phenylalanine over 15 residues. Left in the record is the CDR3 DNA by itself, 45 bases read in frame from the first base. Results the study describes overall, beyond this receptor: SARS-CoV-2 specificity was not confirmed for the second-wave clones peaking on day 37. Contracting CD4+ clones were found mainly in CM and EM memory subsets, while CD8+ clones were enriched in EMRA. The study covered only a couple of mild cases, and larger cohorts including severe cases with pre-infection samples were considered necessary. Some responding clones were detected in pre-infection memory, suggesting pre-existing cross-reactive memory T cells joined the SARS-CoV-2 response. Clones that contracted from day 15 to 85 showed balanced CD4/CD8 phenotypes, whereas a second wave of clones that expanded from day 15 to 37 leaned towards CD4+.

This sequence was found in a man aged 18 to 29 who had mild COVID-19 (a few samples of this study predate the infection). The sample titles of this study are shuffled in the database, so cell type and time point are left out; the donor was told from shared clones. Source material: PBMCs or a T cell subset sorted from them (not recorded which). The sequence is built from TRBV3-1 and TRBJ2-3, with the D call perhaps TRBD1 or TRBD2, as 6 bases match in each case. The CDR3 is CASSPGAIGSDTQYF. At the DNA level, the sequence is TGTGCCAGCAGCCCGGGGGCCATCGGAAGTGATACGCAGTATTTT.